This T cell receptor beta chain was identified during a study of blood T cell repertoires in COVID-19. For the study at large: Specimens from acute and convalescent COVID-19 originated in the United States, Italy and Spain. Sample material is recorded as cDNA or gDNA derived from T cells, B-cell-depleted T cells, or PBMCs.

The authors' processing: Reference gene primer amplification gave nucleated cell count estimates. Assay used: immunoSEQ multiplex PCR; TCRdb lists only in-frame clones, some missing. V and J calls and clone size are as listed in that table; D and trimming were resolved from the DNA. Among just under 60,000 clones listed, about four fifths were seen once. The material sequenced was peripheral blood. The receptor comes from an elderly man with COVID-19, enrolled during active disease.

The CDR3 reads CASSSKGDSYNEQFF. Here the CDR3 DNA reads TGCGCCAGCAGCTCTAAGGGGGATTCCTACAATGAGCAGTTCTTC. The chain recombines TRBV4-3 with TRBJ2-1; TRBD1 might be the D (6 bases). This CDR3 has 15 residues. Germline-derived CDR1 and CDR2 are LGHNA and YSLEER. Trimming left V 5 bases short and J 1 base short, with 12 bases between.